The clone carrying this T cell receptor beta chain was found a few times. Repertoires were generated with immunoSEQ multiplex PCR, while TCRdb's copy carries only in-frame clones and drops some. The sample carries around 440,000 clones, roughly three quarters recorded once. The record originates from a study of shared clonotypes between healthy human individuals. Every donor was a Caucasian adult from Nashville, Tennessee. CDR1 is SNHLY and CDR2 is FYNNEI in the germline V gene. The CDR3 loop spans 10 amino acids. Between the trimmed V and J ends, which lost 6 bases and 1 base, there was a span of 0 bases.

This chain connects TRBV2 to TRBJ2-5; D ambiguous. The sequenced sample consisted of PBMCs. The TCR sequence derives from a woman aged 40 to 49 in good health. Some clones in this sample may be carry-over from other donors' samples. This chain's CDR3 is CASSQETQYF. The CDR3 coding sequence is TGTGCCAGCAGCCAAGAGACCCAGTACTTC. Filled out from reference TRBV2 and TRBJ2-5, the complete variable domain reads EPEVTQTPSHQVTQMGQEVILRCVPISNHLYFYWYRQILGQKVEFLVSFYNNEISEKSEIFDDQFSVERPDGSNFTLKIRSTKLEDSAMYFCASSQETQYFGPGTRLLVL.